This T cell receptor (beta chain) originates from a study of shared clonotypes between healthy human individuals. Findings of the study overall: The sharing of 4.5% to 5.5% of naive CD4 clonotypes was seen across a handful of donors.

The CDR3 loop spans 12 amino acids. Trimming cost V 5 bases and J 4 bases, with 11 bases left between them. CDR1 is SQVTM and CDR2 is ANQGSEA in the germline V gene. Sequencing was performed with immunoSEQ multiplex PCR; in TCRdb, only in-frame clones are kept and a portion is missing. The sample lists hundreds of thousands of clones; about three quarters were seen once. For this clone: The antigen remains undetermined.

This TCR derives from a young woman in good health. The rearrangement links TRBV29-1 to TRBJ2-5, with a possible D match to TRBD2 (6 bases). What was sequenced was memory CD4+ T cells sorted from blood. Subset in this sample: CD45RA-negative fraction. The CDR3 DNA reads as TGCAGCGTTCGGCAGGGAGGAGAGACCCAGTACTTC. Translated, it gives CSVRQGGETQYF.